Listed here are 14 T cell receptor beta chains from one sample, sequenced in a study of cytomegalovirus exposure and HLA in healthy donors (dated by TCRdb to about 2017). Library preparation used the immunoSEQ multiplex PCR assay. The multiplex PCR relied on a mix of 60 forward primers for TCR Vbeta segments and 13 reverse primers for TCR Jbeta segments. TCRdb stores this immuneACCESS table with in-frame sequences only. Part of the clones is absent; in the studies checked, under half of the shortfall reflects unresolved V genes, and no reason is known for the rest. Here the sample has 58,000 or so clones; more than 70% occur a single time. The ten largest clones capture around 25% of the sample. The sequencing sample was made of PBMCs. Receptor source: a man over 45 in good health and CMV-seropositive.

The chain combines TRBV7-9 with TRBJ2-1; 9 nucleotides line up with TRBD2. Losses at the gene ends were 4 bases for V and 5 bases for J; bases not matched to a gene: 6. Germline assignment: CDR1 SEHNR and CDR2 FQNEAQ (reference sequence). This CDR3 has 15 residues. The CDR3 sequence: CASSWRASGDNEQFF. The CDR3, as DNA: TGTGCCAGCAGCTGGAGGGCTAGCGGGGACAATGAGCAGTTCTTC.

The chain couples TRBV6-1 to TRBJ1-3; the match to TRBD1 covers 8 bases. V was pared by 6 bases and J by 0 bases, with 4 bases of the junction left unmatched. The CDR3 runs 15 residues. Per germline, CDR1 MNHNS and CDR2 SASEGT. Written as DNA, the CDR3 is TGTGCCAGCAGGGTCACAGGGGGCTCTGGAAACACCATATATTTT. Encoded protein: CASRVTGGSGNTIYF.

The rearrangement links TRBV6-1 to TRBJ2-1; 11 bases are shared with TRBD2. The CDR3 runs to 17 residues. V dropped 8 bases and J dropped 0; count of bases not matched to a gene: 9. In germline, CDR1 is MNHNS, CDR2 SASEGT. Here the CDR3 reads CASGGLAGGRSYNEQFF. CDR3 nucleotide sequence: TGTGCCAGCGGTGGTCTAGCGGGGGGTCGCTCCTACAATGAGCAGTTCTTC.

A few counts support this clone. The rearrangement joins TRBV4-2 to TRBJ2-3, with 7 nucleotides matching TRBD2. This CDR3 region has 19 residues. V lost 0 bases to trimming and J lost 0 bases; unmatched junction nucleotides: 12. In germline, CDR1 is LGHNA, CDR2 YNFKEQ. The CDR3 protein is CASSQDYLRELSSTDTQYF. Written as DNA, the CDR3 is TGTGCCAGCAGCCAAGATTATCTGCGGGAGCTTTCTAGCACAGATACGCAGTATTTT.

As concerns this clone: Additional DNA sequences in this sample encode the identical CDR3. The V call is TRBV5-1, the J call TRBJ2-5, with a possible D match to TRBD1 (5 bases). In germline, CDR1 is SGHRS, CDR2 YFSETQ. This CDR3 has 13 residues. V gave up 1 base and J gave up 3 bases, with 7 bases separating them. CDR3 loop: CASSLTGEETQYF. In nucleotides, the CDR3 is TGCGCCAGCAGCTTGACAGGCGAAGAGACCCAGTACTTC.

The rearrangement joins TRBV27 to TRBJ1-1; 7 positions agree with TRBD1. Germline V gives CDR1 MNHEY, CDR2 SMNVEV (reference sequence). CDR3 length: 15 residues. V shed 5 bases and J 1 base; nucleotides not matched to a gene: 7. The CDR3 loop is CASSEPGQRNTEAFF. CDR3 sequence (DNA): TGTGCCAGCAGTGAACCGGGACAGAGGAACACTGAAGCTTTCTTT.

The chain has TRBV28 and TRBJ2-4; TRBD1 agrees at 8 bases. This CDR3 has 15 residues. V trimming: 5 bases; J trimming: 6 bases; junction bases outside the gene matches: 9. Per the germline V gene, CDR1 is MDHEN and CDR2 is SYDVKM. CDR3 in amino acids: CASSPRDRYGNIQYF. The CDR3 nucleotides read TGTGCCAGCAGTCCCCGGGACAGGTACGGAAACATTCAGTACTTC.

V is TRBV4-3 and J is TRBJ2-3; D possibly corresponds to TRBD1 (6 bases). The CDR3 loop spans 15 amino acids. Trimming cost V 0 bases and J 5 bases, with 12 bases left between them. Germline values: CDR1 LGHNA, CDR2 YSLEER. CDR3 DNA: TGCGCCAGCAGCCAAGATTTCACAGGGTTAGATACGCAGTATTTT. The encoded protein is CASSQDFTGLDTQYF.

This clone showed up just a few times. This chain joins TRBV9 and TRBJ1-5; TRBD1 aligns across 7 bases. CDR1 SGDLS and CDR2 YYNGEE come from the germline V gene. This CDR3 spans 14 amino acids. Germline trimming cut 3 bases from V and 3 bases from J; bases unmatched to any gene: 3. This chain's CDR3 is CASSAGTDNQPQHF. The DNA of the CDR3 is TGTGCCAGCAGCGCAGGGACAGACAATCAGCCCCAGCATTTT.

This chain links TRBV19 with TRBJ1-5; 8 bases are a match to TRBD1. The CDR3 spans 13 residues. The trim removed 4 bases at V and 7 bases at J, leaving 3 bases unmatched. CDR1 is LNHDA and CDR2 is SQIVND in the germline V gene (reference sequence). CDR3 sequence (DNA): TGTGCCAGTAGTAGAGACAGGGGACAGCCCCAGCATTTT. This sequence encodes CASSRDRGQPQHF.

This clone came up a few times. The rearrangement links TRBV7-9 to TRBJ1-3; TRBD1 agrees at 7 bases. The CDR3 extends over 15 amino acids. CDR1 and CDR2 (germline): SEHNR, FQNEAQ (reference sequence). Trimming removed 1 base from V and 2 bases from J; junction bases left unmatched: 2. CDR3 bases: TGTGCCAGCAGCTTAGAGGGGGCGGCTGGAAACACCATATATTTT. This encodes CASSLEGAAGNTIYF.

This clone was seen a handful of times. The chain couples TRBV9 to TRBJ2-7, with a tentative D call TRBD1 (5 bases). V was clipped by 2 bases and J by 6 bases, with 18 bases between them. Per the germline V gene, CDR1 is SGDLS and CDR2 is YYNGEE. This CDR3 has 15 amino acids. The CDR3 DNA reads as TGTGCCAGCAGCGTTAGCCCCCAGGGTCGAGGCGAGCAGTACTTC. Translated, it gives CASSVSPQGRGEQYF.

This chain uses TRBV29-1 with TRBJ2-2; the D gene is possibly TRBD2 (6 bases). This CDR3 contains 14 residues. V lost 5 bases and J lost 6, with 16 bases in between. Germline V CDR1 and CDR2: SQVTM, ANQGSEA. The CDR3 loop reads CSVQPRGGSGELFF. DNA of the CDR3: TGCAGCGTTCAACCCCGAGGAGGGTCCGGGGAGCTGTTTTTT.

The J gene is TRBJ2-3, the V gene TRBV5-6; 8 bases line up with TRBD2. The CDR3 is 15 residues long. Germline CDR1 is SGHDT and CDR2 is YYEEEE. With V trimmed by 4 bases and J by 6 bases, 10 bases remained unmatched. DNA for the CDR3: TGTGCCAGCAGCCCGGGACTAGTGTTATTCGATACGCAGTATTTT. It yields the protein CASSPGLVLFDTQYF.